What follows are 25 T cell receptor beta chains derived from one specimen sequenced in a study of shared clonotypes between healthy human individuals (dated by TCRdb to about 2020). The protocol used for the library was the immunoSEQ multiplex PCR assay. The immuneACCESS repertoire file appears here via TCRdb, limited to in-frame rearrangements. These files lack a portion of the clones; in checked studies, under half of the deficit traces to unresolved V genes, and the cause of the others is not known. The sample profile shows roughly 2.1 million clones; 85% to 95% of them were found once. The top ten clones comprise over 1.5% of the sample. CD8 naive samples were obtained by positive selection for CCR7 among CD45RO-negative cells, yielding a CD45RA+CCR7+ population from which TemRA cells were excluded. The sample was naive CD8+ T cells from PBMCs. Interpreted using the paper, the cell subset or site label stands for: CD45RA+CCR7+. Every receptor here comes from a man aged 18 to 30 in good health. Some clones in this sample may be carry-over from other donors' samples.

A word on this clone: This sample includes further DNA sequences coding for the same CDR3. The gene calls are TRBV11-2 and TRBJ2-1; D tentatively reads TRBD1 or TRBD2 (5 bases each). The ends were cut back, 3 bases at V and 9 bases at J, with 6 bases in the middle. This CDR3 comprises 11 residues. Per germline, CDR1 SGHAT and CDR2 FQNNGV. CDR3 sequence reads: CASSLGVEQFF. Written as DNA, the CDR3 is TGTGCCAGCAGCTTGGGGGTTGAGCAGTTCTTC.

The CDR3, as DNA: TGTGCCTGGAGTCACCGGGACAGGACCTACGAGCAGTACTTC. Translating it yields CAWSHRDRTYEQYF. The chain employs TRBV30 and TRBJ2-7; 8 bases fit TRBD1. Germline lookup yields CDR1 GTSNPN and CDR2 SVGIG (reference sequence). The CDR3 is made up of 14 amino acids. The V gene end was trimmed by 2 bases and the J gene end by 2 bases; junction bases not matched to a gene: 5.

This chain connects TRBV10-3 to TRBJ2-2, with a weak D call TRBD2 (5 bases). The germline V gene has CDR1 ENHRY and CDR2 SYGVKD. Trimming took off 7 bases at V and 8 bases at J, with 14 bases between the two ends. This CDR3 region has 13 residues. The CDR3 protein is CAITSPWEGELFF. For the CDR3, the DNA is TGTGCCATCACCTCCCCCTGGGAGGGGGAGCTGTTTTTT.

This clone has only a few counts. The sample has other DNA sequences that encode this CDR3 too. This chain joins TRBV27 and TRBJ2-7; D unclear. Trimming pared 4 bases from V and 3 bases from J, leaving 4 bases between. Germline V CDR1 and CDR2: MNHEY, SMNVEV (reference sequence). The CDR3 has 11 amino acids. The CDR3 DNA reads as TGTGCCAGCAGTTCGAGCTACGAGCAGTACTTC. It codes for CASSSSYEQYF.

The chain joins TRBV7-9 to TRBJ2-1; D is unclear. The CDR3 consists of 14 residues. CDR1 is SEHNR, CDR2 FQNEAQ, per germline (reference sequence). V was shortened by 1 base and J by 7 bases, with 11 bases between the two germline ends. The CDR3 DNA reads as TGTGCCAGCAGCTTAGTTACCTGGGGAAATGAGCAGTTCTTC. Its protein product is CASSLVTWGNEQFF.

V gene TRBV9 combines with J gene TRBJ2-1, with D perhaps assigned TRBD1 or TRBD2 (5 bases each). The V end lost 0 bases, the J end lost 9 bases, and 10 bases lay between the germline ends. The CDR3 contains 13 residues. Germline CDR1 reads SGDLS; CDR2 reads YYNGEE. The CDR3 region has the DNA TGTGCCAGCAGCGTAGGGGACCTGGGTGAGCAGTTCTTC. Translation gives CASSVGDLGEQFF.

The V and J genes are TRBV7-9 and TRBJ1-1; D perhaps matches TRBD1 (5 bases). V gave up 5 bases and J gave up 8 bases, with 21 bases separating them. There are 15 residues in the CDR3. Germline V lookup: CDR1 SEHNR, CDR2 FQNEAQ (reference sequence). This CDR3 is CASSPSFLEGTEAFF. CDR3 bases: TGTGCCAGCAGCCCCAGCTTCTTGGAGGGGACCGAAGCTTTCTTT.

As to this clone: A much more abundant neighbour one base away suggests this may be a read error. Different DNA sequences within this sample yield the same CDR3. V and J are TRBV5-4 and TRBJ2-7, with D hard to call. The germline V gene has CDR1 SGHNT and CDR2 YYREEE (reference sequence). This CDR3 comprises 11 residues. The V end lost 4 bases, the J end lost 1 base, and 3 bases lay between the germline ends. The CDR3 reads CASSDSYEQYF. In nucleotides, the CDR3 is TGTGCCAGCAGCGATTCCTACGAGCAGTACTTC.

The rearrangement links TRBV4-3 to TRBJ2-7; TRBD2 matches at 7 bases. The CDR3 has 14 amino acids. The V and J ends lost 0 bases and 3 bases, in that order; junction bases with no gene match: 2. CDR1 and CDR2 (germline): LGHNA, YSLEER. CDR3 amino acids: CASSQDPSGYEQYF. The DNA of the CDR3 is TGCGCCAGCAGCCAAGATCCTAGCGGCTACGAGCAGTACTTC.

The J gene is TRBJ1-2, the V gene TRBV4-1; weak D call: TRBD1 (5 bases). The CDR3 runs to 13 residues. V lost 3 bases, J lost 5 bases, and 10 bases lay in between. CDR1 is MGHRA and CDR2 is YSYEKL in the germline V gene. CDR3 amino acids: CASSQTRQYGYTF. DNA for the CDR3: TGCGCCAGCAGCCAGACACGACAGTATGGCTACACCTTC.

The gene calls are TRBV6-1 and TRBJ1-5; tentative D call: TRBD1 (6 bases). The V and J ends lost 3 bases and 0 bases respectively, with 12 bases between them. Germline CDR1 reads MNHNS; CDR2 reads SASEGT. This CDR3 has 16 residues. CDR3 amino acids: CASSEGASHSNQPQHF. In DNA form, the CDR3 reads TGTGCCAGCAGTGAGGGGGCCAGCCATAGCAATCAGCCCCAGCATTTT.

For this clone: This specimen includes other DNA sequences encoding the same CDR3. V and J are TRBV6-6 and TRBJ2-7; D unclear. V dropped 2 bases and J dropped 6 bases, with 8 bases sitting between them. The CDR3 totals 12 residues. CDR1 and CDR2 (germline): MNHNY, SVGAGI (reference sequence). The CDR3 is CASSYGVGEQYF. The CDR3 DNA is TGTGCCAGCAGTTACGGGGTGGGCGAGCAGTACTTC.

In this sample, this clone turned up once. The chain couples TRBV27 to TRBJ2-7, with D maybe TRBD1 (5 bases). V was trimmed by 5 bases and J by 1 base, leaving 15 bases between them. CDR3 length: 15 residues. The germline V gene has CDR1 MNHEY and CDR2 SMNVEV (reference sequence). CDR3 region: CASSGQTEASYEQYF. The DNA for the CDR3 is TGTGCCAGCAGTGGACAAACCGAGGCTTCCTACGAGCAGTACTTC.

The table lists this clone with a count of one. This sample also contains other DNA sequences that code for the same CDR3. V gene TRBV5-6 combines with J gene TRBJ2-7; TRBD1 matches 9 bases. CDR1 and CDR2 from the germline V gene are SGHDT and YYEEEE. This CDR3 spans 14 amino acids. The V segment lost 4 bases and the J segment 4 bases; nucleotides outside the gene matches: 6. For the CDR3, the DNA is TGTGCCAGCAGCCCCGGGACAGGGAATTACGAGCAGTACTTC. This sequence encodes CASSPGTGNYEQYF.

The chain links TRBV5-1 to TRBJ1-4, with 10 positions matching TRBD1. CDR1 is SGHRS, CDR2 YFSETQ, per germline. The CDR3 runs 17 residues. The J segment lost 5 bases and the V segment lost 4 bases, leaving 11 bases of the junction unmatched. CDR3 residues: CASSQHLWDRGNEKLFF. In DNA, the CDR3 is TGCGCCAGCAGCCAACACCTTTGGGACAGGGGCAATGAAAAACTGTTTTTT.

The rearrangement uses TRBV29-1 and TRBJ2-7; 7 bases fit TRBD1. Germline loops: CDR1 SQVTM, CDR2 ANQGSEA. Germline trimming cut 4 bases from V and 3 bases from J; bases unmatched to any gene: 6. This CDR3 is 13 amino acids long. The CDR3 loop is CSVGDRVFYEQYF. CDR3 nucleotide sequence: TGCAGCGTTGGTGACAGGGTATTCTACGAGCAGTACTTC.

J is TRBJ2-3 and V is TRBV28; D is unclear. Germline CDR1 is MDHEN and CDR2 is SYDVKM. Trimming stripped 3 bases from V and 1 base from J, with 11 bases between. This CDR3 is 15 amino acids long. Here the CDR3 reads CASSFARAGTDTQYF. CDR3 nucleotides: TGTGCCAGCAGTTTTGCGAGAGCCGGCACAGATACGCAGTATTTT.

J is TRBJ2-3 and V is TRBV9; TRBD2 matches at 12 bases. The length of the CDR3 is 15 residues. V dropped 1 base and J dropped 7; count of bases not matched to a gene: 4. The germline V gene has CDR1 SGDLS and CDR2 YYNGEE. The CDR3: CASSVRTSGDHTQYF. The CDR3 bases are TGTGCCAGCAGCGTACGGACTAGCGGGGACCATACGCAGTATTTT.

V gene TRBV28 combines with J gene TRBJ2-1, with 10 bases lining up with TRBD2. This CDR3 is built from 16 residues. Germline CDR1 and CDR2: MDHEN and SYDVKM. The V and J ends lost 5 bases and 7 bases, in that order; junction bases with no gene match: 11. Written as DNA, the CDR3 is TGTGCCAGCAGTCCTGAGAACGAGCGGGAGGGGAATGAGCAGTTCTTC. Residues: CASSPENEREGNEQFF.

The rearrangement joins TRBV28 to TRBJ2-7, with D hard to call. V shed 2 bases and J shed 5 bases, with 10 bases lying between them. The CDR3 has 13 amino acids. Germline V lookup: CDR1 MDHEN, CDR2 SYDVKM. The CDR3 coding sequence is TGTGCCAGCAGTTTACTGTGGAGCAACGAGCAGTACTTC. Its translation is CASSLLWSNEQYF. The whole variable domain, remainder taken from reference TRBV28 and TRBJ2-7, is DVKVTQSSRYLVKRTGEKVFLECVQDMDHENMFWYRQDPGLGLRLIYFSYDVKMKEKGDIPEGYSVSREKKERFSLILESASTNQTSMYLCASSLLWSNEQYFGPGTRLTVT.

The chain is built from TRBV14 and TRBJ1-3; D not resolved. Trimming took 4 bases from V and 0 from J, leaving 10 bases between them. Germline values: CDR1 SGHDN, CDR2 FVKESK. This CDR3 has 15 residues. The CDR3 DNA reads as TGTGCCAGCAGCCCCATTGCCTCCTCTGGAAACACCATATATTTT. Residues: CASSPIASSGNTIYF.

As regards this clone: Other DNA sequences in this specimen translate into the identical CDR3. This chain joins TRBV6-5 and TRBJ2-7; D remains unclear. This CDR3 is built from 13 residues. Trimming shortened V by 2 bases and J by 2 bases, and 7 bases separated the two germline ends. Germline V lookup: CDR1 MNHEY, CDR2 SVGAGI. The CDR3 region is CASSYGPTYEQYF. The CDR3, as DNA: TGTGCCAGCAGTTACGGTCCTACCTACGAGCAGTACTTC.

The chain carries TRBV27 and TRBJ1-1; D is ambiguous. This CDR3 contains 11 residues. The germline V gene encodes CDR1 MNHEY and CDR2 SMNVEV (reference sequence). V was pared by 7 bases and J by 7 bases, with 10 bases between. CDR3 coding DNA: TGTGCCAGCAAGTCTGAACGTGAAGCTTTCTTT. Translated: CASKSEREAFF.

This chain links TRBV9 with TRBJ2-1, with D perhaps matching TRBD2 (6 bases). Trimming took 3 bases from V and 1 from J, leaving 17 bases between them. Per germline, CDR1 SGDLS and CDR2 YYNGEE. The CDR3 contains 17 residues. CDR3 region: CASSGAGLARSYNEQFF. The CDR3 nucleotides are TGTGCCAGCAGCGGGGCGGGCCTAGCGCGGTCCTACAATGAGCAGTTCTTC.

The chain recombines TRBV5-1 with TRBJ2-7, with 9 nucleotides matching TRBD2. V lost 4 bases to trimming and J lost 4 bases; unmatched junction nucleotides: 9. Germline values: CDR1 SGHRS, CDR2 YFSETQ. This CDR3 comprises 15 residues. The CDR3: CASSLGAGGGYEQYF. CDR3 nucleotide sequence: TGCGCCAGCAGCCTGGGTGCGGGAGGGGGGTACGAGCAGTACTTC.